Below are 6 T cell receptor beta chains sequenced from a single sample in a study of cytomegalovirus exposure and HLA in healthy donors. Amplification used 60 Vbeta primers and 13 Jbeta primers. Produced via immunoSEQ multiplex PCR; TCRdb's table is partial and in-frame only. The sample yields some 100,000 clones, roughly 84% seen once. What was sequenced was PBMCs. These receptors originate from a man aged 18 to 30 in good health and CMV-seronegative.

In this sample, this clone turned up once. The chain has TRBV13 and TRBJ1-6, with TRBD1 as a possible D gene (5 bases). This CDR3 region has 16 residues. CDR1 is PRHDT, CDR2 FYEKMQ, per germline (reference sequence). The V gene lost 5 bases and the J gene lost 8 bases, with 19 bases spanning the gap. The CDR3 DNA is TGTGCCAGCAGCCAAGCCGCCCCAGGGATTTATTCACCCCTCCACTTT. This gives the protein CASSQAAPGIYSPLHF.

DNA for the CDR3: TGTGCCAGCAATAGACAGGCTCAGAACACTGAAGCTTTCTTT. Translation gives CASNRQAQNTEAFF. This rearrangement joins TRBV6-5 to TRBJ1-1; D perhaps matches TRBD1 (6 bases). In germline, CDR1 is MNHEY, CDR2 SVGAGI. The CDR3 is 14 residues long. Trimming took 7 bases from V and 1 from J, leaving 13 bases between them.

V usage is TRBV7-8 and J usage is TRBJ2-5; D is undetermined. Germline CDR1 and CDR2: SGHVS and FQNEAQ. V gave up 5 bases and J gave up 5 bases, with 6 bases separating them. There are 11 residues in the CDR3. CDR3 residues: CASSIGETQYF. DNA for the CDR3: TGTGCCAGCAGCATCGGGGAGACCCAGTACTTC. Full variable domain (remainder filled in from reference TRBV7-8 and TRBJ2-5): GAGVSQSPRYKVAKRGQDVALRCDPISGHVSLFWYQQALGQGPEFLTYFQNEAQLDKSGLPSDRFFAERPEGSVSTLKIQRTQQEDSAVYLCASSIGETQYFGPGTRLLVL.

V usage is TRBV7-2 and J usage is TRBJ1-5; D ambiguous. V was cut by 5 bases and J by 2 bases, with 13 bases left in between. Germline V gene lookup returns CDR1 SGHTA and CDR2 FQGNSA. There are 15 residues in the CDR3. CDR3 in amino acids: CASSPRSTGNQPQHF. In nucleotides, the CDR3 is TGTGCCAGCAGCCCCCGATCAACGGGCAATCAGCCCCAGCATTTT.

The J gene is TRBJ2-2, the V gene TRBV9; D gene uncertain. CDR1 SGDLS and CDR2 YYNGEE come from the germline V gene. Trimming cost V 0 bases and J 0 bases, with 9 bases left between them. This CDR3 contains 16 residues. CDR3 residues: CASSVELPANTGELFF. The CDR3 DNA reads as TGTGCCAGCAGCGTAGAACTACCCGCGAACACCGGGGAGCTGTTTTTT. Full variable domain (rest looked up from reference TRBV9 and TRBJ2-2): DSGVTQTPKHLITATGQRVTLRCSPRSGDLSVYWYQQSLDQGLQFLIQYYNGEERAKGNILERFSAQQFPDLHSELNLSSLELGDSALYFCASSVELPANTGELFFGEGSRLTVL.

The rearrangement joins TRBV6-6 to TRBJ2-5; D perhaps matches TRBD1 (5 bases). Trimming took 10 bases from V and 4 from J, leaving 16 bases between them. Germline V gene data show CDR1 as MNHNY and CDR2 as SVGAGI (reference sequence). The CDR3 is 13 amino acids. In DNA, the CDR3 is TGTGCCACCACCTCCTGGGGCCCAGAGACCCAGTACTTC. Its protein is CATTSWGPETQYF.